The entry that follows covers one T cell receptor beta chain sequence. Its matching antigen is unknown. This specimen comes from a study of cytomegalovirus exposure and HLA in healthy donors. Overall study results and limits: A few CMV-associated chains were confirmed in vitro to be specific for CMV antigens. Presence/absence analyses rested on an assumption that sequencing depth was roughly uniform across donors.

The study ran its PCR with 60 Vbeta and 13 Jbeta primers. Assay used: immunoSEQ multiplex PCR; TCRdb lists only in-frame clones, some missing. The repertoire holds about 190,000 clones, around 87% seen once, with 1.5% to 2% in the top ten. V was shortened by 2 bases and J by 6 bases, with 7 bases between the two germline ends. Germline values: CDR1 SGHTA, CDR2 FQGTGA. This CDR3 spans 13 amino acids. The V and J genes are TRBV7-3 and TRBJ2-2, with D hard to call. This sequence originates from a woman aged 18 to 35 in good health and CMV-seronegative. The material sequenced was PBMCs. CDR3 protein: CASSLYGPGELFF. In DNA, the CDR3 is TGTGCCAGCAGCTTATATGGGCCCGGGGAGCTGTTTTTT.